This T cell receptor (beta chain) was found in a study of control samples from healthy donors and cancer patients. The table came from immunoSEQ multiplex PCR; TCRdb's copy has only in-frame clones and leaves some out. The sample yields about 180,000 clones, around 87% seen once. Germline CDR1 is KGHDR and CDR2 is SFDVKD. The CDR3 is 17 amino acids. V shed 4 bases, J shed 0 bases, and the junction held 4 bases outside the gene matches. Sample: blood. The chain employs TRBV24-1 and TRBJ2-1; TRBD2 matches at 11 bases. This TCR derives from a woman aged 50 to 60 in good health. The CDR3 reads CATSDPGTSGSYNEQFF. CDR3 bases: TGTGCCACCAGTGACCCTGGGACTAGCGGCTCCTACAATGAGCAGTTCTTC.